The T cell receptor beta chain described here comes from a study of blood T cells in healthy people across ages (dated by TCRdb to 2013 to 2016). The study in broad terms: Template switching captured roughly one uniquely barcoded TCR beta cDNA molecule per two T cells in model experiments. Donors were grouped into four age groups: young (average approximately 15 years), middle-aged (39), aged (around 66) and long-lived (less than 85). For two donors (one aged 18 to 29 and one aged 80 or older), the study analyzed two additional independent replicas of 1 million unique cDNA reads from the same blood draw. Donors of different ages were randomly distributed across sequencing lanes to avoid experimental bias. Age-related changes in TCR beta repertoire diversity were measured in the study by deep sequencing normalized with unique cDNA molecular identifiers. The investigation overall reported the following: Compared with the aged group, more naive CD4+ T cells, fewer expanded clones and increased TCR diversity were shown by the long-lived group, suggesting age selection. Estimates of total diversity based on one million sequenced T cells were regarded as lower bounds and as underestimates. There was a strong correlation between observed TCR beta diversity and the percentage of naive T cells measured by flow cytometry. Because profiling used bulk unsorted PBMCs, naive and antigen-experienced compartments could not be compared conclusively. Donor CMV infection status was unknown, potentially confounding age-related changes in expanded clonotypes. As age increased, observed TCR beta diversity per million T cells dropped in a roughly linear way, and a significant reduction was already evident by age about 40.

This clonotype was counted only a few times. No cognate antigen has been identified for it. No base quality values were provided; no much bigger clone lies one nucleotide off. Library preparation used 5' RACE. The sequencer listed for this sample is Illumina HiSeq 2500. A second about 7 to 12 cycle PCR used a sample-barcoded 5' primer and a J-beta primer mix. Each TCR beta cDNA molecule received a unique molecular identifier from a template-switch 5' adaptor carrying 12 random nucleotides. Each sample yielded at least 2.5 million CDR3-containing paired-end reads. The Mint cDNA synthesis kit, primed by a TRBC-specific oligonucleotide, was used to synthesize first-strand cDNA from all RNA. Following uracil-DNA glycosylase treatment, all cDNA underwent a first 18-cycle PCR with the universal primers M1SS and BC2_uni_R. The source study handled its data this way. For normalization, 1 million high-quality reads were randomly selected from each sample, with every read carrying a distinct molecular identifier. Instead of being binned into consensus sequences, reads that shared molecular identifiers were thrown out. MiTCR, run with a Q25 quality threshold and the strictest error-elimination algorithm, handled CDR3 identification, clonotype clustering and error correction. A nonparametric unseen species model with Euler transformation was used to estimate lower-bound total TCR beta diversity. Clones were called with MiXCR by TCRdb after fastp trimmed the public reads at Q25, and only in-frame beta chains were retained. One record per CDR3 amino acid sequence lists the most common genes and DNA. TCRdb assigned the V and J calls; the authors' analysis was not used. The table for this sample lists more than 1.4 million distinct CDR3 sequences; around two fifths of them were counted only once. The ten largest clones add up to 7% to 9% of the sample.

The approximately 39 donors, aged roughly 6 to 100 years, were systemically healthy Caucasian individuals from Russia. Each donor gave approximately 10 milliliters of peripheral blood, collected into EDTA-treated Vacutainer tubes. Ficoll-Paque density-gradient centrifugation was used to isolate PBMCs, with at least 7 million per sample. Total RNA, at least 5.5 micrograms per sample, was extracted from PBMCs with Trizol reagent. For every donor, an aliquot of PBMCs went through flow cytometry to measure the percentages of naive CD45RAhigh/CD27high T cells. The sample taken for sequencing was blood. The sequence came from a woman between 18 and 29 years old in good health.

In nucleotide form, the sequence is TGTGCCAGCAGCTTAGATATGGGTCAGCCCCAGCATTTT. Its amino acids are CASSLDMGQPQHF. The V and J segments used are TRBV7-2 and TRBJ1-5, with the D gene not clear enough to name. V is reduced by 1 base and J by 6 bases, leaving a spacing of 7 bases between them. For CDR1 and CDR2, the germline V gene lists SGHTA and FQGNSA. The CDR3 holds 13 amino acids from the cysteine to the phenylalanine. The kept DNA is CDR3 alone, 39 bases in frame from the first base.